What follows is one T cell receptor (beta chain) and its context. The CDR3 loop spans 14 amino acids. Germline values: CDR1 SGHAT, CDR2 FQDESV (reference sequence). V was clipped by 5 bases and J by 3 bases, with 14 bases between them. This entry is derived from a study of blood T cell repertoires in COVID-19. Measured with immunoSEQ multiplex PCR; TCRdb has only the in-frame clones, and not every one. The table records fewer than 45,000 clones, 81% of them present only once. The V and J genes are TRBV11-1 and TRBJ2-7; D may be TRBD2 (6 bases). The TCR was taken from a middle-aged man with active or convalescent COVID-19. The material sequenced was peripheral blood. The CDR3 DNA follows: TGTGCCAGCAGCCCCGACACGGGGGACTACGAGCAGTACTTC. This encodes CASSPDTGDYEQYF.